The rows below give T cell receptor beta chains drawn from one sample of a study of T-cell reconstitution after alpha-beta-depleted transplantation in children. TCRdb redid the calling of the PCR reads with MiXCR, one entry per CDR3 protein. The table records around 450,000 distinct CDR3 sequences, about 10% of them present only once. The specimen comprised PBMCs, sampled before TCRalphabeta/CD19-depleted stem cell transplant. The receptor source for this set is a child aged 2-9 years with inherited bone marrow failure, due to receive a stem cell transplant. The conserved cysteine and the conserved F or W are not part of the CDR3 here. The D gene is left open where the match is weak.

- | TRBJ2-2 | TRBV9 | ASSVGVRTPNTGELF
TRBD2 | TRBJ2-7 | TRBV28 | ASSLLAGRENEQY
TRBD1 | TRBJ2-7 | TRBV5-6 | ASSPPRDRILTQY
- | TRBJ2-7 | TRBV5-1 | ASSSFVRGPTQQY
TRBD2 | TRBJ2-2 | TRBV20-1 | SARQSGRARTGELF
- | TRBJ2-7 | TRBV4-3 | ASSQGWSVLEGYEQY
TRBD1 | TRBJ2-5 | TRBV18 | ASSPGTGEETQY
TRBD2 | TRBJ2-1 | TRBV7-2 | ASSLPPGLAGGLEQF
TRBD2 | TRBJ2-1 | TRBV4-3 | ASSASSGRAHEQF
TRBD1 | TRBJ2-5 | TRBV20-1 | SARDRTGTQETQY
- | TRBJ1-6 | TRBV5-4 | ASSLRVHNSPLH
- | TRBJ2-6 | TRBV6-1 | ASSARGGANVLT
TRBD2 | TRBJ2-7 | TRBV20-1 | SAAGTSGTHSYEQY
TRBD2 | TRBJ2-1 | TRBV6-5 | ASSYRLAGVRAKHEQF
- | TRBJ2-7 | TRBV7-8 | ASSREGATARYEQY
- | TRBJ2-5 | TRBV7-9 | ASSRRQETQY
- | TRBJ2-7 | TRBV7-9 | ASSLVHYEQY
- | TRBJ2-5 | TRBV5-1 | ASSLGGAAETQY
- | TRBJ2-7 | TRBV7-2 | ASSLSGISSYEQY
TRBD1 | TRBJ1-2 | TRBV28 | ASSLFGQGEGGYT
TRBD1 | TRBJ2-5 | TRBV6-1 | ASSPGQGGRETQY
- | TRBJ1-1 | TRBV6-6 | ATLPDTEAF
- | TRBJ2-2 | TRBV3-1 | ASSPHAGEGTGELF
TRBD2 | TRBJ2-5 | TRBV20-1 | SARGGLEGETQY
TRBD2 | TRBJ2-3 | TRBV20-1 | SASRSGSITDTQY
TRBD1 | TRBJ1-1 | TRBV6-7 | ASSSTGARDREAF
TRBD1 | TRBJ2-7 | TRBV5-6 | ASSVGQLEQY
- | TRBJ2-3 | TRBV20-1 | SARDSPGSSTDTQY
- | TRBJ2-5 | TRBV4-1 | ASSQARFQETQY
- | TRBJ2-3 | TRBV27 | ASCFRNADTQY
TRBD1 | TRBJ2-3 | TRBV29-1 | SAGQGAADTQY
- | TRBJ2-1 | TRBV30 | AWAPVRANEQF
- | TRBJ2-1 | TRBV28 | ASRNAADSYNEQF